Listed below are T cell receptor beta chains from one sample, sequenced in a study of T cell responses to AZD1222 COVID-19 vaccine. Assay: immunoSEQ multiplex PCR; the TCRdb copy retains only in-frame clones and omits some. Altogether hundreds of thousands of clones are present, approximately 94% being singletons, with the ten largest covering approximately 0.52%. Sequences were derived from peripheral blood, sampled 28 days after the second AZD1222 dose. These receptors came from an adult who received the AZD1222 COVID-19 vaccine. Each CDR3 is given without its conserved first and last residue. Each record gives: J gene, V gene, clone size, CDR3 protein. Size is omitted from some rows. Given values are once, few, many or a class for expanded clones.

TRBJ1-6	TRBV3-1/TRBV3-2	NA	ASSRPNSPLH
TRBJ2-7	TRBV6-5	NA	ASSSGGRTYEQY
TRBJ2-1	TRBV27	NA	ASSRTGQYNEQF
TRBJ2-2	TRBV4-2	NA	ASSQVLGTGNTGELF
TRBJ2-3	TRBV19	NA	ASTPGLAGRADTQY
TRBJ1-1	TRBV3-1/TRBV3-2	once	ASSRTSKTEAF
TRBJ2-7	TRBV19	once	ASSIAAGVEQY
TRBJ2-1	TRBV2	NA	ASSVLPGLGEQF
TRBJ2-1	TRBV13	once	ASSDGLAVNEQF
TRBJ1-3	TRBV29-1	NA	SVAPPGQRNTIY
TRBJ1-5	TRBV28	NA	ASSTPNQPQH
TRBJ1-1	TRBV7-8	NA	ASSRQSRFTTLRNTEAF
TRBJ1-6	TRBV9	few	ASSIRDRENSPLH
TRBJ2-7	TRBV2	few	ASRTSSWTRYEQY
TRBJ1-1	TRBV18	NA	ASSPKENTEAF
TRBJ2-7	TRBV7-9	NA	ASSWGGGSYEQY
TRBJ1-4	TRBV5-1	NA	ASSLGTGTAKKLF
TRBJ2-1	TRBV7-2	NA	ASSPLVGVPRREQF
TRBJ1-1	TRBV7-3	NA	ASSLNSGNTEAF
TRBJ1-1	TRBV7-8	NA	ASSYGETAEAF
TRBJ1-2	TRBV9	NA	ASSVFSGPGGYT
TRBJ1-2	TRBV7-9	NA	ASSLGDWGGGYT
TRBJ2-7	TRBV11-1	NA	ASSFTGDNEQY
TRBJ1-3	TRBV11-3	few	ASSTGVGNTIY
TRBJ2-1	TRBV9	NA	ASSVGYSSYNEQF
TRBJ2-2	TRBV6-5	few	ASSYVGGPNTGELF
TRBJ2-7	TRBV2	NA	ASGTDSYEQY